The 13 T cell receptor beta chains listed next were all sequenced from one sample in a study of T cell clusters in autoimmune cytopenias. Multiplex touch-down PCR amplified TRB using TRB-A and TRB-B pools in one tube. No DNA is given; TCRdb re-called the multiplex PCR reads and lists each CDR3 protein once. The sample holds 3,500 to 4,000 distinct CDR3 sequences. TRB amplification used approximately 0.25 ug of peripheral blood genomic DNA. The sequencing input was peripheral blood. Receptors originate from a human donor with an autoimmune cytopenia or autoimmune hepatitis (not recorded which).

CDR3 sequence reads: CASSALGGFTEAFF. This rearrangement joins TRBV6-5 to TRBJ1-1; the TCRdb D gene call, TRBD1, has no DNA to confirm it. Germline loops: CDR1 MNHEY, CDR2 SVGAGI. The CDR3 is 14 residues long.

This clonotype is medium-sized by frequency. The chain's CDR3 is CASSSGPAWEQYF. The V call is TRBV18, the J call TRBJ2-7; TCRdb's D call, TRBD2, is unchecked because there is no DNA. Germline V gives CDR1 KGHSH, CDR2 LQKENI. This CDR3 has 13 residues.

V and J are TRBV6-6 and TRBJ1-2; TCRdb designates TRBD1, a call that cannot be tested without DNA. Germline CDR1 is MNHNY and CDR2 is SVGAGI (reference sequence). The CDR3 is 14 residues long. CDR3: CASSPRTGNYGYTF.

The chain couples TRBV27 to TRBJ2-3; the TCRdb call, TRBD2, lacks DNA for checking. CDR3 length: 18 residues. From germline, CDR1 is MNHEY and CDR2 SMNVEV (reference sequence). CDR3 amino acids: CASSLFSGRRTSTDTQYF.

Judged by frequency, this clonotype is medium-sized. This chain's CDR3 is CASDTGGSEETQYF. This chain links TRBV13 with TRBJ2-5; TCRdb calls TRBD1, which cannot be checked without DNA. There are 14 residues in the CDR3. Germline assignment: CDR1 PRHDT and CDR2 FYEKMQ (reference sequence).

The chain has TRBV19 and TRBJ1-5. Looked up from germline, CDR1 is LNHDA and CDR2 is SQIVND (reference sequence). This CDR3 spans 13 amino acids. CDR3 protein: CASSMLTNQPQHF.

This clonotype counts as medium-sized (0.01 to 0.1%) by frequency. The V gene is TRBV27, the J gene TRBJ2-1; TCRdb's D call, TRBD2, is unchecked because there is no DNA. The CDR3 has 16 amino acids. Germline V gene lookup returns CDR1 MNHEY and CDR2 SMNVEV (reference sequence). The CDR3 is CASSLGTSGRRNEQFF.

J is TRBJ2-1 and V is TRBV27; checking the TCRdb D call of TRBD2 is not possible without DNA. The CDR3 sequence is 14 residues long. From germline, CDR1 is MNHEY and CDR2 SMNVEV (reference sequence). This CDR3 is CASSWGSPEVEKFF.

This chain links TRBV6-1 with TRBJ1-2; TCRdb calls TRBD1, which cannot be checked without DNA. The CDR3 has 14 residues. Germline lookup yields CDR1 MNHNS and CDR2 SASEGT. The chain's CDR3 is CASSKGQSNYGYTF.

The chain uses TRBV11-2 and TRBJ2-3; TCRdb names TRBD2, which stays unverified in the absence of DNA. Per germline, CDR1 SGHAT and CDR2 FQNNGV. The CDR3 has 17 residues. CDR3 residues: CASSIYTSGKRTDTQYF. Based on the CDR3 plus reference TRBV11-2 and TRBJ2-3, the full variable domain is EAGVAQSPRYKIIEKRQSVAFWCNPISGHATLYWYQQILGQGPKLLIQFQNNGVVDDSQLPKDRFSAERLKGVDSTLKIQPAKLEDSAVYLCASSIYTSGKRTDTQYFGPGTRLTVL.

According to its frequency, this clonotype is medium-sized. The rearrangement links TRBV24-1 to TRBJ2-3; TCRdb indicates TRBD1, and absent DNA this call remains unverified. The germline V gene encodes CDR1 KGHDR and CDR2 SFDVKD. The CDR3 is made up of 15 amino acids. Here the CDR3 reads CATKTARGGTDTQYF.

The V and J genes are TRBV4-2 and TRBJ1-4. Per the germline V gene, CDR1 is LGHNA and CDR2 is YNFKEQ. The CDR3 is 18 amino acids. This chain's CDR3 is CASSPEFSTLRGNEKLFF.

The chain has TRBV6-1 and TRBJ1-2; TCRdb lists TRBD1, though no DNA is available to test this call. There are 14 residues in the CDR3. Germline V gene lookup returns CDR1 MNHNS and CDR2 SASEGT. CDR3 sequence reads: CASSEAQGNYGYTF.